This record concerns one T cell receptor beta chain sequence. The target antigen is unknown. The CDR3 is 14 amino acids. The V gene's germline CDR1 is SGHTA and CDR2 FQGNSA. Trimming removed 1 base at V and 5 bases at J, with 11 bases between. The sample belongs to a study of OX40 agonist ivuxolimab in advanced cancers. Study-wide context: Across the patients, intravenous ivuxolimab was delivered every 2 weeks at 0.01 to 10 mg/kg. Among those enrolled, mean age was about 60 years (range roughly 23 to 79) and 75% to 85% were male.

Here immunoSEQ multiplex PCR was the method, and the copy in TCRdb shows in-frame clones only, minus some. Of 85,000 or so clones listed, 80% to 90% were seen once; the top ten hold less than 2%. At baseline, cycle 4 day 1, and cycle 7 day 1, blood was sampled. Whole-study findings and limits: The average count of expanded clones was higher among CD8+ T cells than among CD4+.

V usage is TRBV7-2 and J usage is TRBJ2-5, with D unclear. Sample: CD4+ or CD8+ T cells sorted from blood, taken in a trial of the OX40 agonist ivuxolimab. This TCR derives from an adult with an advanced solid tumor such as melanoma, head and neck, liver or kidney cancer. The DNA of the CDR3 is TGTGCCAGCAGCTTAGGTTCGGTGGGCGAGACCCAGTACTTC. It translates to CASSLGSVGETQYF.